This T cell receptor beta chain emerged from a study of beta chain features in type 1 diabetes (dated by TCRdb to the late 2010s). General notes on the study: Mean age, gender distribution, total cell number and subset yield did not differ between patients and healthy donors. In the study, TCRB repertoires of sorted circulating CD4+ T cell subsets from recently diagnosed type 1 diabetes patients were compared with those of matched healthy donors. Regulatory and stem cell-like memory subsets were isolated from only 8 patients and roughly eight healthy donors, whereas naive and central memory subsets came from all 30 or so donors. A total of around 110,000,000 sorted cells were examined across all samples, and RNA yield correlated strongly with the number of cells per subset.

Findings and caveats that apply to the study as a whole: Type 1 diabetes patients showed a moderate but significant shortening of TCRB CDR3 length in all four CD4+ subsets. Because cDNA was sequenced instead of genomic DNA, activated cells with high expression could be over-represented, although the groups did not differ in activation or CD3 levels. Naive, central memory and regulatory TCRB repertoires appeared more similar among patients than among healthy donors. Patients with type 1 diabetes made fewer insertions and deleted more nucleotides at VDJ recombination sites, implying thymic rearrangement abnormalities. Because small numbers of individuals were included in the HLA sub-analyses, any influence of HLA type on TCRB rearrangement was left unresolved. PCR may preferentially amplify shorter templates, but because patient and control samples were amplified and corrected together, any resulting skew would affect both groups equally.

Each donor gave one peripheral blood draw, roughly 110 mL on average, collected into heparinised tubes. A BD FACSAria II was used to sort naive, central memory, regulatory and stem cell-like memory CD4+ T cells with a panel that included CD45RO, CCR7, CD25, CD127, CD95 and CD27. Purity was above 98% for every sorted population. PBMCs were separated immediately by Lymphoprep density gradient centrifugation and were stained directly, without being cultured. So that batch effects would be minimized, each experiment stained and sorted samples in pairs, pairing one healthy donor with one patient. The High Capacity cDNA Reverse Transcription Kit was used to reverse transcribe all of the isolated RNA, meaning that expressed TCRB transcripts were what got sequenced. Naive, central memory and regulatory T cell samples underwent deep immunoSEQ sequencing, averaging around 3.9 million total reads per sample. After sorted cells were lysed in RLT buffer, RNA was extracted with DNase-treated RNeasy Micro or Mini kits, with the choice depending on cell number. Each cell subset was processed separately to prevent cross-contamination, with patient and healthy donor samples processed together. Using the immunoSEQ multiplex PCR, TCRB sequences were amplified from cDNA into 87-bp fragments spanning the CDR3 region. Sequencing of the amplicons was done on the Illumina HiSeq platform. The authors processed their data as follows. PCR bias was corrected computationally using synthetic template baselines, and reads within Hamming distance 2 were collapsed, with unmergeable singletons discarded. Reads were aligned against IMGT so that V, D and J genes, CDR3 length and insertions or deletions at six rearrangement sites could be assigned. Within each subset, clonotype counts were normalized to the number of sorted cells before true diversity and Gini coefficients were calculated with the tcR R package. Repertoire sharing was quantified using the overlap coefficient calculated on TCRB nucleotide sequences. TCRdb provides this immuneACCESS table in a form limited to in-frame rearrangements. Some clones are lacking; in checked studies, under half of them reflect an unresolved V gene, and why the rest are absent is not known. V, J and clone size derive from that table, while D and trimming were established from the DNA sequence. Counted in this sample were approximately 60,000 clones; about 47% of them appeared once. Roughly 2.5% of the sample is held by the ten biggest clonotypes.

The CDR3 goes from the cysteine to the phenylalanine over 15 residues. This entry keeps only the CDR3 DNA: 45 bases, framed from base 1. To note about this clone: The specificity of this receptor is unknown. No base qualities exist here, and no much larger clone lies one base off it.

The sequence joins TRBV21-1 to TRBJ2-2; TRBD1 is the table's D call, not checked against the DNA. TRBV21-1 is listed as a pseudogene. Sample: Tregs from blood. Interpreted using the paper, the cell subset or site label stands for: regulatory CD4+ T cells. The receptor was derived from a woman aged 40 to 50 with type 1 diabetes. The CDR3 reads as follows: CASSNRGEDTGELFF. The nucleotide sequence reads TGTGCCAGCAGCAACAGGGGGGAGGACACCGGGGAGCTGTTTTTT.